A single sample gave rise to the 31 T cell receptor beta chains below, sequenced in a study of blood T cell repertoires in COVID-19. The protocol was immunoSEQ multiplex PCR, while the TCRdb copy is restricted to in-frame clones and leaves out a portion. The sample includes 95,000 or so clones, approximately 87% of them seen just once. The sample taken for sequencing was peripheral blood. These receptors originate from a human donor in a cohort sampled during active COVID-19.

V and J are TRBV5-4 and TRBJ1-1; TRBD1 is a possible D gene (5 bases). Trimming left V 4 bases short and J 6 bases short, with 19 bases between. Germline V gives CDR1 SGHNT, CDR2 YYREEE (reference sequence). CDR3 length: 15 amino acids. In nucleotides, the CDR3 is TGTGCCAGCAGCCCTCAGGTTGGGACTACCGCTGAAGCTTTCTTT. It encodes CASSPQVGTTAEAFF. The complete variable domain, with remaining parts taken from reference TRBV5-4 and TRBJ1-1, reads ETGVTQSPTHLIKTRGQQVTLRCSSQSGHNTVSWYQQALGQGPQFIFQYYREEENGRGNFPPRFSGLQFPNYSSELNVNALELDDSALYLCASSPQVGTTAEAFFGQGTRLTVV.

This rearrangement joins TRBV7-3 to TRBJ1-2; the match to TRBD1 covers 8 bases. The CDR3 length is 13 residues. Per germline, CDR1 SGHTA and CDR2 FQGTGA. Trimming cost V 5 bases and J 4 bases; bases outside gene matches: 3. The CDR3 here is CASSTGTGYGYTF. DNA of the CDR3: TGTGCCAGCAGCACCGGGACAGGCTATGGCTACACCTTC.

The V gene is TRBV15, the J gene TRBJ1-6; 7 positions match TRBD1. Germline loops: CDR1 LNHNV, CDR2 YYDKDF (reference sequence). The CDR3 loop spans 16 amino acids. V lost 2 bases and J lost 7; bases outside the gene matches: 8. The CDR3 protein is CATSRSPGTDNSPLHF. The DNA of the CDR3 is TGTGCCACCAGCAGATCCCCCGGGACAGACAATTCACCCCTCCACTTT.

As DNA, the CDR3 is TGTGCCAGCAGCACCGCGGTCAGTCAACCCAACACTGAAGCTTTCTTT. Its translation is CASSTAVSQPNTEAFF. V usage is TRBV7-2 and J usage is TRBJ1-1; no clear D. Germline V CDR1 and CDR2: SGHTA, FQGNSA. V shed 5 bases and J shed 2 bases, with 18 bases lying between them. The length of the CDR3 is 16 residues.

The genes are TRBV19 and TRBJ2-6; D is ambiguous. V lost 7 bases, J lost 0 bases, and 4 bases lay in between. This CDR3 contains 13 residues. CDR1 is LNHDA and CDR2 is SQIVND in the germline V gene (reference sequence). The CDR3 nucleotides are TGTGCCAGTACCAGCTCTGGGGCCAACGTCCTGACTTTC. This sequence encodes CASTSSGANVLTF.

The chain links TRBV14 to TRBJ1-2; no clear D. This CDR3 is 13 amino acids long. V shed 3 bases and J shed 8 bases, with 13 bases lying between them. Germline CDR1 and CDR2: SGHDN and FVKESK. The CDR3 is CASSQGDGWGYTF. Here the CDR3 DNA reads TGTGCCAGCAGCCAGGGAGATGGTTGGGGCTACACCTTC.

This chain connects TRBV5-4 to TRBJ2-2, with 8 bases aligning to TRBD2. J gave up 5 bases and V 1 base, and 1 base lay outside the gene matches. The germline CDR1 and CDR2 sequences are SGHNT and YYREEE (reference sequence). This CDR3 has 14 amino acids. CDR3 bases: TGTGCCAGCAGCTTGCGGGGGGGGACCGGGGAGCTGTTTTTT. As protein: CASSLRGGTGELFF.

DNA of the CDR3: TGTGCCAGCAGCTTGAACGGGGGGGTCGACGAGCAGTACTTC. This translates into CASSLNGGVDEQYF. This rearrangement joins TRBV7-3 to TRBJ2-7, with TRBD2 matching 8 bases. CDR3 length equals 14 residues. Germline V gives CDR1 SGHTA, CDR2 FQGTGA. Unmatched junction bases numbered 6, after V lost 3 bases and J lost 5 bases.

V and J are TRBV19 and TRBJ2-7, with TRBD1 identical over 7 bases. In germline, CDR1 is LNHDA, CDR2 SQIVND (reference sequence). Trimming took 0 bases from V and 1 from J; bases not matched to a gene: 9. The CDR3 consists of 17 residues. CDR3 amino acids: CASSIDTGTALSYEQYF. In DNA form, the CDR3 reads TGTGCCAGTAGTATAGATACTGGGACAGCCCTTTCCTACGAGCAGTACTTC.

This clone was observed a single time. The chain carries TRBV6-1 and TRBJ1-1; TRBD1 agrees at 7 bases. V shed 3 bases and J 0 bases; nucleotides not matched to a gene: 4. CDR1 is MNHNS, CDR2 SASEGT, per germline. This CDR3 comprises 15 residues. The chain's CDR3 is CASSDPGTVNTEAFF. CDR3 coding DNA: TGTGCCAGCAGTGACCCCGGGACAGTGAACACTGAAGCTTTCTTT.

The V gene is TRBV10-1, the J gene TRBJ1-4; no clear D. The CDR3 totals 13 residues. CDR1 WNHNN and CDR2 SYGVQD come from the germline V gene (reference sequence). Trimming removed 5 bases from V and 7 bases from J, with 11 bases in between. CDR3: CASSTGIGEKLFF. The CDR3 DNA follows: TGCGCCAGCAGTACGGGGATAGGTGAAAAACTGTTTTTT.

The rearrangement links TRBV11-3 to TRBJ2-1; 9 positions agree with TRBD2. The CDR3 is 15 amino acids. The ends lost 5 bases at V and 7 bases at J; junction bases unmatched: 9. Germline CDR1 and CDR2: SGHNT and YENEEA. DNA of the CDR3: TGTGCCAGCAGCAAACGGCGGGGGGGATGGAATGAGCAGTTCTTC. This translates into CASSKRRGGWNEQFF.

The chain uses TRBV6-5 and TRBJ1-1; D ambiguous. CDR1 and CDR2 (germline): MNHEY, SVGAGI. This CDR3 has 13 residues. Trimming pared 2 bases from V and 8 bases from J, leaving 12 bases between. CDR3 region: CASSYKRIEEAFF. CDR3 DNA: TGTGCCAGCAGTTACAAGAGAATAGAAGAAGCTTTCTTT.

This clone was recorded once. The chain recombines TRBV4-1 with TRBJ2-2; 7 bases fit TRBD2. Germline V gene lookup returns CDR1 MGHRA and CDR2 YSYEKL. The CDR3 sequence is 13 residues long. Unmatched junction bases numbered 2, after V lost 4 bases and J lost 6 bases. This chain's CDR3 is CASSPTSAGELFF. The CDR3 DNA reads TGCGCCAGCAGCCCAACTAGCGCCGGGGAGCTGTTTTTT.

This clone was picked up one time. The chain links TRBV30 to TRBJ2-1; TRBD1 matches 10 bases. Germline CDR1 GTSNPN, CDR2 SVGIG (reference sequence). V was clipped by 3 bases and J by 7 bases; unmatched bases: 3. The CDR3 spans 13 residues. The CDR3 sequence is CAWRSGQGNEQFF. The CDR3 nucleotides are TGTGCCTGGAGATCGGGACAGGGGAATGAGCAGTTCTTC.

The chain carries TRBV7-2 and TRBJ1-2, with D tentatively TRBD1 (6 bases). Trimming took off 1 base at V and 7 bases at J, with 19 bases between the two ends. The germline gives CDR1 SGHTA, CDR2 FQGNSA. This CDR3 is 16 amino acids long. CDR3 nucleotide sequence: TGTGCCAGCAGCTTAGACCCGGTAGGGGGTTTGGGTGGCTACACCTTC. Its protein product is CASSLDPVGGLGGYTF.

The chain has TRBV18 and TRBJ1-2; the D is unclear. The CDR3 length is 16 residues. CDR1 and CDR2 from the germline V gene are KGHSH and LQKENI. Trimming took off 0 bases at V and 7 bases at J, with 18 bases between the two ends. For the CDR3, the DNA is TGTGCCAGCTCACCACCTGCCTCAGCCACACGGAGTGGCTACACCTTC. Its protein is CASSPPASATRSGYTF.

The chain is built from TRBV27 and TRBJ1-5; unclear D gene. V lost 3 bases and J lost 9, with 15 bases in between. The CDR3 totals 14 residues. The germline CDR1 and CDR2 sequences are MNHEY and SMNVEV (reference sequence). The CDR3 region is CASSFTAGVRPQHF. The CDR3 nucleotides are TGTGCCAGCAGTTTTACAGCTGGCGTGCGGCCCCAGCATTTT.

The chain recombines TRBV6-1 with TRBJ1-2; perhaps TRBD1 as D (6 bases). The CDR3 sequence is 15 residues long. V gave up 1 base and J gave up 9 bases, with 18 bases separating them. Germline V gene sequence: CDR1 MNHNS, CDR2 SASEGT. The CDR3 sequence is CASSEGGGGGLSYTF. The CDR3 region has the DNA TGTGCCAGCAGTGAAGGGGGGGGCGGCGGCCTTAGCTACACCTTC.

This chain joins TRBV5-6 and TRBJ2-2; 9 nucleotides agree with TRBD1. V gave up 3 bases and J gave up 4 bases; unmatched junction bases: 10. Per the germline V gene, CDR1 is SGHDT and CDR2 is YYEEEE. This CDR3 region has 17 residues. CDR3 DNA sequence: TGTGCCAGCAGCTCGTCCGGGACAGGGTTGGGCACCGGGGAGCTGTTTTTT. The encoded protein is CASSSSGTGLGTGELFF.

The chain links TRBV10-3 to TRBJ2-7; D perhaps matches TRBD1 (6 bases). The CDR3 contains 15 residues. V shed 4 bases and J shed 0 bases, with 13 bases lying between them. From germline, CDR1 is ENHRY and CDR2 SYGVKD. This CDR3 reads CAISAPGHSSYEQYF. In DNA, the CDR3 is TGTGCCATCAGTGCACCGGGACATAGCTCCTACGAGCAGTACTTC.

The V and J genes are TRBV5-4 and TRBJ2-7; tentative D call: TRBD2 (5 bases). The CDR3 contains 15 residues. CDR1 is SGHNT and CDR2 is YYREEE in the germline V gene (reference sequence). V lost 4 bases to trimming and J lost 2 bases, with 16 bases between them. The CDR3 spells CASSKGGGGPYEQYF. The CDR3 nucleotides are TGTGCCAGCAGCAAAGGAGGCGGAGGACCCTACGAGCAGTACTTC.

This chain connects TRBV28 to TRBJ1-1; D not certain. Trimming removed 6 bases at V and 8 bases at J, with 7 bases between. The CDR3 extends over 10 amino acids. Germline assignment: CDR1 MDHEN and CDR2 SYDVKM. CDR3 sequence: CASRAAEAFF. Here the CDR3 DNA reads TGTGCCAGCAGAGCCGCCGAAGCTTTCTTT.

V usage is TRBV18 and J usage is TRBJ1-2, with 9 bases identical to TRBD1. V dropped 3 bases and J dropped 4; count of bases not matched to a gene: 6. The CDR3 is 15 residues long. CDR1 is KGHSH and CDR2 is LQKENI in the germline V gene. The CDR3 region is CASSPRQGESYGYTF. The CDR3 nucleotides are TGTGCCAGCTCACCTAGACAGGGGGAGTCCTATGGCTACACCTTC.

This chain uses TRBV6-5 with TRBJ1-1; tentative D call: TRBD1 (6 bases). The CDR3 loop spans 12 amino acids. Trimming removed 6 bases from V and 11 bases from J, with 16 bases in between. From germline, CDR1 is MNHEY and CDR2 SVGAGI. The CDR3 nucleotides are TGTGCCAGCAGGAAAGCTACAGGGTCGGCTTTCTTT. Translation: CASRKATGSAFF.

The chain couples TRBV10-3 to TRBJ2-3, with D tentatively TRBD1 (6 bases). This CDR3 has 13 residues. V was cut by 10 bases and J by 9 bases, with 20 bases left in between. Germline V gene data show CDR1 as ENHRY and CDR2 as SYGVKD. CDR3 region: CATGDQPESTQYF. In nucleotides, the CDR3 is TGTGCCACAGGGGACCAGCCGGAGAGCACGCAGTATTTT.

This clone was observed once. CDR3 sequence: CSASIAGDTGELFF. The CDR3 nucleotides are TGCAGTGCTAGTATCGCAGGGGACACCGGGGAGCTGTTTTTT. The chain has TRBV20-1 and TRBJ2-2, with a tentative D call TRBD1 (6 bases). V gave up 3 bases and J gave up 3 bases, with 11 bases separating them. This CDR3 comprises 14 residues. Germline values: CDR1 DFQATT, CDR2 SNEGSKA (reference sequence).

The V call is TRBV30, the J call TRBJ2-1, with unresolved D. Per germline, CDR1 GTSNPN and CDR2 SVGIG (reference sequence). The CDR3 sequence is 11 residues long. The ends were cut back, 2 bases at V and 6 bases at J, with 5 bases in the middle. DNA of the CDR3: TGTGCCTGGAGTTCCATCAATGAGCAGTTCTTC. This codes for CAWSSINEQFF.

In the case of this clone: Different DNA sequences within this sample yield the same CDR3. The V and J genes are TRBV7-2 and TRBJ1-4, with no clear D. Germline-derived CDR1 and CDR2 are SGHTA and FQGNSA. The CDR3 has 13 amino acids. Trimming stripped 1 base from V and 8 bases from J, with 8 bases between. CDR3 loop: CASSLVGGEKLFF. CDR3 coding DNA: TGTGCCAGCAGCTTAGTTGGAGGGGAAAAACTGTTTTTT.

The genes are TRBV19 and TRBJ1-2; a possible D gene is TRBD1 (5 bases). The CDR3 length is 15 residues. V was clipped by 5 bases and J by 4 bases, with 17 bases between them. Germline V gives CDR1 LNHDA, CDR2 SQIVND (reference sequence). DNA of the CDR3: TGTGCCAGTAGTCCCTCCGTCAGGACAATCTATGGCTACACCTTC. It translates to CASSPSVRTIYGYTF.

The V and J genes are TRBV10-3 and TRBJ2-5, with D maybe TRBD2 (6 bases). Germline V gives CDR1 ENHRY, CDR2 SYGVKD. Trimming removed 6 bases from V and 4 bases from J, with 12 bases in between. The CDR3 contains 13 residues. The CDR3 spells CAISWGGVETQYF. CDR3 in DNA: TGTGCCATCAGCTGGGGAGGAGTAGAGACCCAGTACTTC.